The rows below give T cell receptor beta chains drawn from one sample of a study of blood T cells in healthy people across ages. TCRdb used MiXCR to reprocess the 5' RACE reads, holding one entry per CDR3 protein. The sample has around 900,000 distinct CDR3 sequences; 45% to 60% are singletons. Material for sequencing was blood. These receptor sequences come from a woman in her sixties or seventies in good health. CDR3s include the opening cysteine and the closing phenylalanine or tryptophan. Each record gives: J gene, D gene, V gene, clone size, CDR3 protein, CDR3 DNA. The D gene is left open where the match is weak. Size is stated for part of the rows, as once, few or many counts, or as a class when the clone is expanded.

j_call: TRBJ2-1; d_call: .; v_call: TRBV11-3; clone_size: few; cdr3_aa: CASSLRGRNNEQFF; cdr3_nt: TGTGCCAGCAGCTTAAGGGGGAGAAACAATGAGCAGTTCTTC
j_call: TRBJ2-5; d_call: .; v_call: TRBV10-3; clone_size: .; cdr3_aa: CAIRDSNQETQYF; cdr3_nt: TGTGCCATCAGGGACAGCAACCAAGAGACCCAGTACTTC
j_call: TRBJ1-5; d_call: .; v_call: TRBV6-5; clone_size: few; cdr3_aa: CASSSDRRGDQPQHF; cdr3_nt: TGTGCCAGCAGTTCAGACCGGAGGGGAGATCAGCCCCAGCATTTT
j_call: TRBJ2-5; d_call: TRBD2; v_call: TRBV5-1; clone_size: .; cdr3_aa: CASTYRPGTSGGPRSQYF; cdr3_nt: TGCGCCAGCACCTACCGGCCCGGGACTAGCGGAGGCCCCCGGTCGCAGTACTTC
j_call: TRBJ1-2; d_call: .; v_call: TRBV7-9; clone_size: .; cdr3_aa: CASSDPGGSYGYTF; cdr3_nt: TGTGCCAGCAGCGACCCTGGGGGTTCGTATGGCTACACCTTC
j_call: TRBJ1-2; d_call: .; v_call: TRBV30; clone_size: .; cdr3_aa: CAWSVQNWDNNGYTF; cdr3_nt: TGTGCCTGGAGTGTACAGAACTGGGATAACAATGGCTACACCTTC
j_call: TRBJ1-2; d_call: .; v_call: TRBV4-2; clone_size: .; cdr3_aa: CASSQASREDGYTF; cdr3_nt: TGTGCCAGCAGCCAAGCTAGCAGGGAGGATGGCTACACCTTC
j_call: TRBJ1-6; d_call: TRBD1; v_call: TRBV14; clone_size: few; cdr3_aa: CASSQVTGVSPLHF; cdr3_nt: TGTGCCAGCAGCCAAGTGACAGGGGTGTCACCCCTCCACTTT
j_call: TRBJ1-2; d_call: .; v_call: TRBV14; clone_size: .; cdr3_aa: CASSQVGRYGYTF; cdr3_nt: TGTGCCAGCAGCCAAGTGGGGCGTTATGGCTACACCTTC
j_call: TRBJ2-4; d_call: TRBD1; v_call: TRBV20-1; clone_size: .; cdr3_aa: CSAGTGTGGETKNIQYF; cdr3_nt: TGCAGTGCCGGTACGGGAACAGGGGGCGAGACCAAAAACATTCAGTACTTC
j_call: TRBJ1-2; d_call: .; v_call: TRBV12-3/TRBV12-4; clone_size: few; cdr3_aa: CASSAFEGGYTF; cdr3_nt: TGTGCCAGCAGCGCCTTTGAGGGTGGCTACACCTTC
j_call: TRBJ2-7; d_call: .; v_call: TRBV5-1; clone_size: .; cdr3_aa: CASSPSRDFAGYEQYF; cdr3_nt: TGCGCCAGCAGCCCCTCCAGGGACTTCGCGGGCTACGAGCAGTACTTC
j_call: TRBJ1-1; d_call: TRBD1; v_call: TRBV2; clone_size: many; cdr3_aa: CASSWDSGSTEAFF; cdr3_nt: TGTGCCAGCAGTTGGGACAGTGGAAGCACTGAAGCTTTCTTT
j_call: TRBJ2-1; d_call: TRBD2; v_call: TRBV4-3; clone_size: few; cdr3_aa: CASSQALTRASGSSSYNEQFF; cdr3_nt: TGCGCCAGCAGCCAGGCGTTAACCAGGGCTAGCGGGAGCTCTTCCTACAATGAGCAGTTCTTC
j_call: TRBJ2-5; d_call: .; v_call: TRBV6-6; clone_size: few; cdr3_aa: CASSYGGTQETQYF; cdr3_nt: TGTGCCAGCAGTTACGGTGGGACCCAAGAGACCCAGTACTTC
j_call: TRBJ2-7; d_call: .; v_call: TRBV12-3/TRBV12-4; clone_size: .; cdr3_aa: CASSLMLNSYEQYF; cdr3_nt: TGTGCCAGCAGTTTAATGCTGAACTCCTACGAGCAGTACTTC
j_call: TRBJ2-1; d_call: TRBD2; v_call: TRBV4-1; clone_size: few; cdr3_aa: CASSQDPTSGEYNEQFF; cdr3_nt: TGCGCCAGCAGCCAAGATCCGACTAGCGGGGAGTACAATGAGCAGTTCTTC
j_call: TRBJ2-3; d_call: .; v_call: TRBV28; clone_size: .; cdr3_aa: CASRPGQAGSTDTQYF; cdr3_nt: TGTGCCAGCAGACCAGGACAGGCGGGGAGCACAGATACGCAGTATTTT
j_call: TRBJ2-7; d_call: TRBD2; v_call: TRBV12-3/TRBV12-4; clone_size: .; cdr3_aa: CASRAAGTSGNEQYF; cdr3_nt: TGTGCCAGCAGAGCTGCCGGGACTAGCGGCAATGAGCAGTACTTC
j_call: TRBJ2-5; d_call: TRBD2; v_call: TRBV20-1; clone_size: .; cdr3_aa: CSARGLAGKETQYF; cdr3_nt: TGCAGTGCTAGAGGGCTAGCGGGAAAAGAGACCCAGTACTTC
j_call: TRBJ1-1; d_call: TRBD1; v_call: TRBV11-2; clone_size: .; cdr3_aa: CASSSPRHRGVEAFF; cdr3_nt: TGTGCCAGCAGCTCGCCCAGGCACAGGGGGGTCGAAGCTTTCTTT
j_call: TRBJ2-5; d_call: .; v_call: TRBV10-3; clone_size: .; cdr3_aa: CAISEWRDNEQYF; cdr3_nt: TGTGCCATCAGTGAGTGGAGAGACAATGAGCAGTACTTC
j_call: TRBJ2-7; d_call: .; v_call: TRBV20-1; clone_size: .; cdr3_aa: CSATQEYEQYF; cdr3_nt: TGCAGTGCTACTCAGGAGTACGAGCAGTACTTC
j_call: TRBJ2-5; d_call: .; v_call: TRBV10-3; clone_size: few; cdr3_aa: CAIRERDTQETQYF; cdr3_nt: TGTGCCATCAGGGAGCGGGACACACAAGAGACCCAGTACTTC
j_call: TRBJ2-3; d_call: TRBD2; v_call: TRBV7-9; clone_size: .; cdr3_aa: CASSVAAGADTQYF; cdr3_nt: TGTGCCAGCAGCGTAGCGGCGGGAGCAGATACGCAGTATTTT
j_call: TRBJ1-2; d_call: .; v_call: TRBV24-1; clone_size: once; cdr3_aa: CATSDYLRYTF; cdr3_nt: TGTGCCACCAGTGACTACCTAAGGTACACCTTC
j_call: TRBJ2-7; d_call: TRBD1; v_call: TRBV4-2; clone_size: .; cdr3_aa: CASSHTTGFSSEQYF; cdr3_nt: TGTGCCAGCAGCCACACGACAGGGTTCTCTTCCGAGCAGTACTTC
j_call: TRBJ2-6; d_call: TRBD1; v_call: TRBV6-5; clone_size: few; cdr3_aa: CASSYPGQGAEHLSGANVLTF; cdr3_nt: TGTGCCAGCAGTTACCCGGGACAGGGGGCGGAACATCTCTCTGGGGCCAACGTCCTGACTTTC
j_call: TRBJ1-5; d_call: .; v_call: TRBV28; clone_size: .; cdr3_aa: CASSLGGGHETQHF; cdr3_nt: TGTGCCAGCAGTCTCGGGGGAGGGCATGAAACCCAGCATTTT
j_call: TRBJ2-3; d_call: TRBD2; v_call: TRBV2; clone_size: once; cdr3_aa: CASSDPSGLVSTDTQYF; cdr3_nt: TGTGCCAGCAGTGACCCTAGCGGGCTAGTTAGCACAGATACACAGTATTTT
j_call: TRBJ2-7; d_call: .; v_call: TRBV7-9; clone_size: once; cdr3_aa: CASSLEGPYNEQYF; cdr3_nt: TGTGCCAGCAGCTTAGAGGGACCTTACAATGAGCAGTACTTC
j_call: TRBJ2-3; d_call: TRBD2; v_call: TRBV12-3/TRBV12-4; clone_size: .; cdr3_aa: CASSGKAGVRADTQYF; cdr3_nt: TGTGCCAGCAGTGGAAAAGCGGGAGTAAGGGCAGATACGCAGTATTTT
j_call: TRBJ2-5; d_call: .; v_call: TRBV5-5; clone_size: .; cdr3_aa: CASSMRQGGQETQYF; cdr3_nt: TGTGCCAGCAGCATGCGACAGGGAGGGCAAGAGACCCAGTACTTC
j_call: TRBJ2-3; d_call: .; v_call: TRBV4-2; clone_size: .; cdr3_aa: CASSQDPVTDTQYF; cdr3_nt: TGTGCCAGCAGCCAAGATCCAGTCACAGATACGCAGTATTTT
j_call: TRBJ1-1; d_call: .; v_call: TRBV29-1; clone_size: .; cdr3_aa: CSVSRMNTEAFF; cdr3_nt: TGCAGCGTTTCACGGATGAACACTGAAGCTTTCTTT
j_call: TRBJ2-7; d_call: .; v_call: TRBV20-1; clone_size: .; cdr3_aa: CSATTRTGNYEQYF; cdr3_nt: TGCAGTGCTACGACTAGGACGGGTAACTACGAGCAGTACTTC
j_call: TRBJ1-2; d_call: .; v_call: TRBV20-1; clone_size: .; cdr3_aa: CSVDRRYYGYTF; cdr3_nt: TGCAGTGTCGACAGGAGGTACTATGGCTACACCTTC
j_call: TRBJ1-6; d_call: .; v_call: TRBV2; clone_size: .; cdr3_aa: CASRAGQNSPLHF; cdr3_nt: TGTGCCAGCAGGGCAGGGCAGAATTCACCCCTCCACTTT